The rows below give T cell receptor beta chains drawn from one sample of a study of vaccination and CD4 T cells after COVID-19. TCRdb itself ran the PCR reads through MiXCR, one entry per CDR3 protein. This table holds about 21,000 distinct CDR3 sequences, approximately 57% found once. This sample comprised CD4+ T cells from blood, obtained before SARS-CoV-2 vaccination. The receptors were sampled from a human donor who had recovered from COVID-19. CDR3s include the opening cysteine and the closing phenylalanine or tryptophan. D genes are given only for firm matches. The listing skips clone size in some rows; elsewhere it reads once, few, many or a size class.

v_gene,d_gene,j_gene,len,abundance,CDR3aa,CDR3nt
TRBV7-9,TRBD1,TRBJ2-2,17,NA,CASSPPRTGRNTGELFF,TGTGCCAGCAGCCCACCCCGGACAGGGCGAAACACCGGGGAGCTGTTTTTT
TRBV2,NA,TRBJ1-1,20,NA,CARYNYFWGRRVEENTEAFF,TGTGCCAGGTATAACTATTTTTGGGGTAGAAGGGTCGAAGAGAACACTGAAGCTTTCTTT
TRBV27,TRBD1,TRBJ2-7,15,NA,CASSLGQGFSYEQYF,TGTGCCAGCAGCTTGGGACAGGGTTTTTCCTACGAGCAGTACTTC
TRBV18,TRBD1,TRBJ1-1,16,NA,CASSRGGSGLNTEAFF,TGTGCCAGCTCACGAGGGGGCTCGGGCCTGAACACTGAAGCTTTCTTT
TRBV6-1,NA,TRBJ1-2,15,NA,CASSEAVAGNYGYTF,TGTGCCAGCAGTGAGGCGGTCGCCGGGAACTATGGCTACACCTTC
TRBV10-1,TRBD1,TRBJ2-2,19,few,CASSQQGAERVRRTGELFF,TGCGCCAGCAGTCAACAGGGGGCGGAGAGGGTTAGGCGGACCGGGGAGCTGTTTTTT
TRBV28,NA,TRBJ2-3,18,NA,CASTWGGAVGAATDTQYF,TGTGCCAGCACTTGGGGTGGGGCCGTGGGGGCGGCCACAGATACGCAGTATTTT
TRBV28,NA,TRBJ1-2,15,NA,CASSLLGRRNYGYTF,TGTGCCAGCAGTTTATTAGGACGAAGGAACTATGGCTACACCTTC
TRBV6-4,NA,TRBJ1-2,16,NA,CASRNPVAGSNYGYTF,TGTGCCAGCCGCAACCCAGTAGCAGGGTCTAACTATGGCTACACCTTC
TRBV19,TRBD1,TRBJ1-2,14,NA,CASSGQGWDYGYTF,TGTGCCAGTAGCGGACAGGGTTGGGACTATGGCTACACCTTC
TRBV6-5,TRBD1,TRBJ1-1,16,few,CASSYVRGLGNTEAFF,TGTGCCAGCAGTTACGTCAGGGGGCTGGGGAACACTGAAGCTTTCTTT
TRBV7-3,NA,TRBJ2-5,15,NA,CASSPLGQNQETQYF,TGTGCCAGCAGCCCCCTGGGACAAAACCAAGAGACCCAGTACTTC
TRBV20-1,TRBD1,TRBJ1-5,13,few,CSADRGADQPQHF,TGCAGTGCGGACAGGGGAGCCGATCAGCCCCAGCATTTT
TRBV7-9,TRBD2,TRBJ2-1,16,NA,CASRTGGLAGLNEQFF,TGTGCCAGCAGGACGGGGGGGCTAGCGGGACTCAATGAGCAGTTCTTC
TRBV28,NA,TRBJ1-1,12,NA,CASSSGFTEAFF,TGTGCCAGCAGTTCCGGGTTCACTGAAGCTTTCTTT
TRBV7-3,NA,TRBJ2-5,15,NA,CASSPKGRREETQYF,TGTGCCAGCAGCCCGAAAGGGAGACGGGAGGAGACCCAGTACTTC
TRBV18,TRBD2,TRBJ2-5,14,NA,CASSPPGGTETQYF,TGTGCCAGCTCACCACCGGGAGGGACGGAGACCCAGTACTTC
TRBV20-1,NA,TRBJ1-4,16,few,CSAYSFEQGPREKLFF,TGCAGTGCTTACTCCTTTGAACAGGGCCCGCGAGAAAAACTGTTTTTT
TRBV19,NA,TRBJ2-1,16,NA,CASSMGAAYSYNEQFF,TGTGCCAGTAGTATGGGGGCGGCCTACTCCTACAATGAGCAGTTCTTC
TRBV6-1,NA,TRBJ2-2,13,NA,CASNRGPAGELFF,TGTGCCAGCAACCGGGGGCCGGCCGGGGAGCTGTTTTTT
TRBV20-1,NA,TRBJ2-7,12,NA,CSLARSSYEQYF,TGCAGTCTAGCGAGAAGCTCCTACGAGCAGTACTTC
TRBV6-5,TRBD2,TRBJ2-4,16,few,CASSSAEILAGYIQYF,TGTGCCAGCAGTTCCGCAGAGATCCTAGCGGGTTACATTCAGTACTTC
TRBV28,NA,TRBJ1-3,15,NA,CASSNGPSSGNTIYF,TGTGCCAGCAGTAATGGACCCTCTTCCGGAAACACCATATATTTT
TRBV6-1,TRBD2,TRBJ2-1,14,once,CASLLAGGYNEQFF,TGTGCCAGTTTACTAGCGGGAGGTTACAATGAGCAGTTCTTC
TRBV7-2,TRBD2,TRBJ2-5,14,few,CASSSRAGAETQYF,TGTGCCAGCAGTTCACGGGCGGGAGCCGAGACCCAGTACTTC
TRBV6-2/TRBV6-3,NA,TRBJ2-3,16,once,CASTLVVYGDTDTQYF,TGTGCCAGCACCCTCGTCGTGTACGGAGACACAGATACGCAGTATTTT
TRBV7-9,NA,TRBJ1-3,17,NA,CASSLEGTRFSGNTIYF,TGTGCCAGCAGCTTGGAAGGGACAAGGTTCTCTGGAAACACCATATATTTT
TRBV11-2,TRBD1,TRBJ1-1,11,NA,CASRTGTEAFF,TGTGCCAGCAGGACAGGGACTGAAGCTTTCTTT
TRBV7-3,NA,TRBJ2-1,13,NA,CASSGGQVGEQFF,TGTGCCAGCAGCGGGGGCCAGGTGGGTGAGCAGTTCTTC
TRBV6-2/TRBV6-3,TRBD2,TRBJ2-7,15,NA,CASRPAAGGFSEQYF,TGTGCCAGCAGGCCCGCGGCGGGAGGTTTCAGCGAGCAGTACTTC
TRBV2,NA,TRBJ2-7,15,NA,CASRPGTLSSYEQYF,TGTGCCAGCAGGCCCGGGACCCTGAGCTCCTACGAGCAGTACTTC
TRBV6-1,NA,TRBJ2-3,17,NA,CASSERGRSTSTDTQYF,TGTGCCAGCAGTGAAAGAGGTCGTTCGACGAGCACAGATACGCAGTATTTT
TRBV20-1,NA,TRBJ2-5,12,NA,CSARTDGETQYF,TGCAGTGCCAGGACGGATGGGGAGACCCAGTACTTC
TRBV7-3,NA,TRBJ2-7,15,NA,CASSPTRDTTYEQYF,TGTGCCAGCAGCCCCACTAGGGACACCACCTACGAGCAGTACTTC
TRBV24-1,TRBD1,TRBJ2-7,16,NA,CATSDSTGGGSYEQYF,TGTGCCACCAGTGACTCCACAGGGGGCGGCTCCTACGAGCAGTACTTC
TRBV20-1,NA,TRBJ2-7,14,NA,CSARVRAGTYEQYF,TGCAGTGCTAGAGTTCGGGCTGGTACCTACGAGCAGTACTTC
TRBV19,TRBD1,TRBJ1-5,14,NA,CASSGQGRNQPQHF,TGTGCCAGTAGCGGACAGGGTCGGAATCAGCCCCAGCATTTT
TRBV28,NA,TRBJ1-6,19,few,CASSLRLEGLRDFNSPLHF,TGTGCCAGCAGTTTGAGGCTAGAGGGACTTCGGGACTTTAATTCACCCCTCCACTTT
TRBV24-1,NA,TRBJ1-5,13,few,CATSDPPSWAQHF,TGTGCCACCAGTGACCCCCCTTCGTGGGCCCAGCATTTT
TRBV20-1,NA,TRBJ1-1,14,NA,CSVGDSGGNTEAFF,TGCAGTGTTGGGGATTCGGGAGGGAACACTGAAGCTTTCTTT
TRBV12-3/TRBV12-4,NA,TRBJ1-5,11,NA,CASSRSQPQHF,TGTGCCAGCAGTCGATCTCAGCCCCAGCATTTT
TRBV24-1,TRBD2,TRBJ2-5,13,NA,CATSVAGQGTQYF,TGTGCCACCAGTGTAGCGGGGCAGGGGACCCAGTACTTC
TRBV20-1,NA,TRBJ1-5,13,NA,CSARVAGNQPQHF,TGCAGTGCTAGAGTGGCCGGAAATCAGCCCCAGCATTTT
TRBV2,NA,TRBJ2-3,14,NA,CASSQGGGTDTQYF,TGTGCCAGCAGTCAAGGAGGGGGCACAGATACGCAGTATTTT
TRBV28,NA,TRBJ2-7,16,NA,CASSLRRTEPSYEQYF,TGTGCCAGCAGCCTTCGGAGGACGGAACCATCCTACGAGCAGTACTTC
TRBV20-1,TRBD1,TRBJ1-3,15,once,CSARAGGSSGNTIYF,TGCAGTGCTAGGGCAGGGGGGAGCTCTGGAAACACCATATATTTT
TRBV11-1,NA,TRBJ1-2,16,NA,CASSRIGADSPFGYTF,TGTGCCAGCAGCCGAATAGGGGCCGACTCTCCCTTTGGCTACACCTTC
TRBV7-3,NA,TRBJ1-4,13,NA,CASSSLTGEKLFF,TGTGCCAGCAGCTCATTGACTGGGGAAAAACTGTTTTTT
TRBV24-1,TRBD2,TRBJ2-3,17,NA,CATSDTGLAGLRGTQYF,TGTGCCACCAGTGATACGGGACTAGCGGGACTTAGAGGGACGCAGTATTTT
TRBV12-3/TRBV12-4,NA,TRBJ1-1,13,NA,CASSLGWQTEAFF,TGTGCCAGCAGTTTAGGTTGGCAGACTGAAGCTTTCTTT
TRBV15,NA,TRBJ2-4,13,few,CATSRAGQDIQYF,TGTGCCACCAGCAGAGCAGGGCAGGACATTCAGTACTTC
TRBV6-1,NA,TRBJ1-2,12,few,CATQIVNYGYTF,TGTGCCACCCAGATAGTCAACTATGGCTACACCTTC
TRBV2,NA,TRBJ1-1,13,NA,CASSLTWGAEAFF,TGTGCCAGCAGTCTGACCTGGGGCGCTGAAGCTTTCTTT
TRBV7-3,NA,TRBJ2-1,15,NA,CASSDPRGPYNEQFF,TGTGCCAGCAGCGATCCACGCGGGCCCTACAATGAGCAGTTCTTC